Described below is a single T cell receptor (beta chain) sequence and its context. This sample stems from a study of blood T cell repertoires in COVID-19. Across the whole study: Samples representing acute and convalescent COVID-19 were sourced from the United States, Italy and Spain.

This CDR3 comprises 15 residues. V was shortened by 1 base and J by 4 bases, with 13 bases between the two germline ends. The V gene's germline CDR1 is MNHEY and CDR2 SMNVEV (reference sequence). TCRdb's table, derived via immunoSEQ multiplex PCR, lists solely in-frame clones and lacks some. The sample lists under 200,000 clones; about 88% were seen once. The specimen was peripheral blood. The V and J genes are TRBV27 and TRBJ1-1; no clear D. The sequence was obtained from a man aged 60-69 years with COVID-19, enrolled during active disease. The CDR3 DNA sequence: TGTGCCAGCAGTTTATTAGTCGGGTTGGGCACTGAAGCTTTCTTT. It translates to CASSLLVGLGTEAFF.